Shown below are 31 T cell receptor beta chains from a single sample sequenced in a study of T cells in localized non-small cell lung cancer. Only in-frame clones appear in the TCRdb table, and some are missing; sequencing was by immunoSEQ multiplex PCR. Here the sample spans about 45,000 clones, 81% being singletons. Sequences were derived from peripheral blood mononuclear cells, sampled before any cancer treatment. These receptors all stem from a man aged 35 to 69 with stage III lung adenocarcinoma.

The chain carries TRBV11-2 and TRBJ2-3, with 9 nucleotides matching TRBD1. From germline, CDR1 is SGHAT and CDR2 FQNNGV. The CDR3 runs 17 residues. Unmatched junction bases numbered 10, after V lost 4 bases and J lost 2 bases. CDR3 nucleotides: TGTGCCAGCAGCTCATTGGGACAGGGCGGTTACACAGATACGCAGTATTTT. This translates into CASSSLGQGGYTDTQYF.

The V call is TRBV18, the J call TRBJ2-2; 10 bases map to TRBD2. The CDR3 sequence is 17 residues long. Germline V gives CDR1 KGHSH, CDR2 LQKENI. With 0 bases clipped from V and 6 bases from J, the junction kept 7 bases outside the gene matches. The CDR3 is CASSPPAGGPKAGELFF. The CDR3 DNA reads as TGTGCCAGCTCACCACCAGCGGGGGGGCCGAAGGCCGGGGAGCTGTTTTTT.

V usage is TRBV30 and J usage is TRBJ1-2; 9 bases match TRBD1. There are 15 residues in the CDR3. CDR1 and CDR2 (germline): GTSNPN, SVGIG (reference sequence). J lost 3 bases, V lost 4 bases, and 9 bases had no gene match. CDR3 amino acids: CAWKTGGAPHYGYTF. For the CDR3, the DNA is TGTGCCTGGAAAACAGGGGGCGCACCGCACTATGGCTACACCTTC.

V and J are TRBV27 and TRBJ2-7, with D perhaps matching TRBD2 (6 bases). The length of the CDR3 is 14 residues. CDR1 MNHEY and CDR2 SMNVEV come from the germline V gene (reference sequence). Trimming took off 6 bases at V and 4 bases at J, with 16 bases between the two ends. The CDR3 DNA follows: TGTGCCAGCAGACCCTCCGGAGGGGCTTACGAGCAGTACTTC. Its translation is CASRPSGGAYEQYF.

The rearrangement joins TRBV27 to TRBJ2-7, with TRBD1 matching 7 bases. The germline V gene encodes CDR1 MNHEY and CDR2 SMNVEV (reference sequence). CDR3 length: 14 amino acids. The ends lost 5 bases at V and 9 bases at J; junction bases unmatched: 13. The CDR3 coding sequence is TGTGCCAGCAGTACTAGGACAGGAGATACTAGGCAGTACTTC. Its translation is CASSTRTGDTRQYF.

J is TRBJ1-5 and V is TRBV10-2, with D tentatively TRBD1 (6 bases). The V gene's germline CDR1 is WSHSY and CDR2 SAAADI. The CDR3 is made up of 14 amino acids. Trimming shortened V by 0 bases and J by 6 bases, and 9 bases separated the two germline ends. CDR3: CASSESTGGQPQHF. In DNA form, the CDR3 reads TGCGCCAGCAGTGAGTCGACAGGAGGTCAGCCCCAGCATTTT.

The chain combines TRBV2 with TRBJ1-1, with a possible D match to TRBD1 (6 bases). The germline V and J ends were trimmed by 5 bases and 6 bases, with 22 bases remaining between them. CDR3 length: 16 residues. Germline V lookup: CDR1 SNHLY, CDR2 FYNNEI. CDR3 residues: CASSSRPTGKMAEAFF. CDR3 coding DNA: TGTGCCAGCAGTTCCCGTCCAACAGGGAAAATGGCTGAAGCTTTCTTT.

The CDR3 DNA reads as TGTGCCAGTAGTATGAGTAGCGGGGGGTCGAACACCGGGGAGCTGTTTTTT. It codes for CASSMSSGGSNTGELFF. The chain employs TRBV19 and TRBJ2-2; 10 bases match TRBD2. The CDR3 consists of 17 residues. Germline lookup yields CDR1 LNHDA and CDR2 SQIVND (reference sequence). V lost 3 bases, J lost 0 bases, and 4 bases stayed unmatched.

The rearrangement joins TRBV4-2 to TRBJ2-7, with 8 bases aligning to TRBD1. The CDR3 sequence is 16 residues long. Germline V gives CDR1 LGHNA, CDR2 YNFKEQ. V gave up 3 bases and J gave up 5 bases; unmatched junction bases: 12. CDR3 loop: CASSQRQGSGVNEQYF. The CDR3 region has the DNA TGTGCCAGCAGCCAGCGACAGGGGTCGGGCGTGAACGAGCAGTACTTC.

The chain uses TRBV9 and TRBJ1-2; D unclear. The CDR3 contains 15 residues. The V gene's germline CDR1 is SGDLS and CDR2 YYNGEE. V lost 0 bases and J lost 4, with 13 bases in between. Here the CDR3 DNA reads TGTGCCAGCAGCGTAGAAGGAGAAGATGCCTATGGCTACACCTTC. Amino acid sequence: CASSVEGEDAYGYTF.

The CDR3 spells CSARDSTEAFF. As DNA, the CDR3 is TGCAGTGCTAGAGATAGCACTGAAGCTTTCTTT. The chain employs TRBV20-1 and TRBJ1-1; D gene unclear. V lost 0 bases and J 4 bases, leaving 3 bases between the germline ends. Germline CDR1 DFQATT, CDR2 SNEGSKA (reference sequence). There are 11 residues in the CDR3.

The CDR3 DNA reads TGTGCCAGCAGCCCCCGACAGGGGGCGGAAACCGGGGAGCTGTTTTTT. It yields the protein CASSPRQGAETGELFF. The J gene is TRBJ2-2, the V gene TRBV11-3, with 10 nucleotides matching TRBD1. Germline CDR1 is SGHNT and CDR2 is YENEEA. The V gene end was trimmed by 5 bases and the J gene end by 5 bases; junction bases not matched to a gene: 8. The CDR3 runs to 16 residues. Full variable domain (missing parts from reference TRBV11-3 and TRBJ2-2): EAGVVQSPRYKIIEKKQPVAFWCNPISGHNTLYWYLQNLGQGPELLIRYENEEAVDDSQLPKDRFSAERLKGVDSTLKIQPAELGDSAVYLCASSPRQGAETGELFFGEGSRLTVL.

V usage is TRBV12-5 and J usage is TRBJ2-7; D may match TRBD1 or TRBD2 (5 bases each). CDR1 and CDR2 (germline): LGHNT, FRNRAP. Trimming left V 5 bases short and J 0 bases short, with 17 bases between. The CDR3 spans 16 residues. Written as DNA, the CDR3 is TGTGCTAGTGGTCCAGGGACCTCCGCACGCTCCTACGAGCAGTACTTC. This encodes CASGPGTSARSYEQYF.

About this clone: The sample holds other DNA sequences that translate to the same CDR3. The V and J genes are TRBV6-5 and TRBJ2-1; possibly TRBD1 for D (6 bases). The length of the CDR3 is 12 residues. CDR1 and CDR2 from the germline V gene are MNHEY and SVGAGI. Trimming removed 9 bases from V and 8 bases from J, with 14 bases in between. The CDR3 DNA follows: TGTGCCAGTGGGGGCCGCAGGGATGAGCAGTTCTTC. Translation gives CASGGRRDEQFF.

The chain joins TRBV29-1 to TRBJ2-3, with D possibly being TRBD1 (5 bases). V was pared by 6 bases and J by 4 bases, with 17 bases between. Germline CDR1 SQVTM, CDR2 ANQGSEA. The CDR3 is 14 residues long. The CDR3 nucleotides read TGCAGCGTGTGGGGCGGTGAAGTCGCAGATACGCAGTATTTT. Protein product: CSVWGGEVADTQYF.

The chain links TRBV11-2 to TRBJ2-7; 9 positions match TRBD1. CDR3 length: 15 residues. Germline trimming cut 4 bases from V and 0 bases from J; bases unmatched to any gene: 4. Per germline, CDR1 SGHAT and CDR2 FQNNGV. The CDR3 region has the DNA TGTGCCAGCAGCTCTGACAGGGGGAGCTCCTACGAGCAGTACTTC. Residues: CASSSDRGSSYEQYF.

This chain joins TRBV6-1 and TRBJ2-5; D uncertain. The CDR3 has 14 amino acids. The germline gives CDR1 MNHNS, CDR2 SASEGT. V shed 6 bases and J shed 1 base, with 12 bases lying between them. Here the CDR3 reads CASRHPQIQETQYF. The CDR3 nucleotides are TGTGCCAGCAGACATCCTCAGATCCAAGAGACCCAGTACTTC.

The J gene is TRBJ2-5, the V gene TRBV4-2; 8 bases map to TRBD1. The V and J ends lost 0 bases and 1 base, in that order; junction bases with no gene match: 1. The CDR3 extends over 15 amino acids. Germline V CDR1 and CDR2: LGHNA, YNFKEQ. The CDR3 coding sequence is TGTGCCAGCAGCCAAGAGGACAGGGCCCAAGAGACCCAGTACTTC. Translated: CASSQEDRAQETQYF.

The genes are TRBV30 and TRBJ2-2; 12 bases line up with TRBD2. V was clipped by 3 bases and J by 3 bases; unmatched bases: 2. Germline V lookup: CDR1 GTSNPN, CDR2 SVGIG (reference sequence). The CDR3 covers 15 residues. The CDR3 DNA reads TGTGCCTGGAGCGGGACTAGCGGGTACACCGGGGAGCTGTTTTTT. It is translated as CAWSGTSGYTGELFF.

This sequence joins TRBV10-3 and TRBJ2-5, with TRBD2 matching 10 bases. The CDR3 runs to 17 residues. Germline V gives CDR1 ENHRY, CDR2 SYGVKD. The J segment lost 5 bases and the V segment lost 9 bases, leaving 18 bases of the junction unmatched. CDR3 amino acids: CAMVLAGLPQGGETQYF. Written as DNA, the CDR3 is TGTGCCATGGTACTAGCGGGGCTCCCTCAGGGAGGGGAGACCCAGTACTTC.

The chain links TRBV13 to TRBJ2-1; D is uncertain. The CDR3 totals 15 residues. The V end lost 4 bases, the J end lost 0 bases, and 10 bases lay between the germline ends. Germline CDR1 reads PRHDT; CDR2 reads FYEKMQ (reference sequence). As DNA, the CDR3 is TGTGCCAGCAGCTCTGCCTACAGCTCCTACAATGAGCAGTTCTTC. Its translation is CASSSAYSSYNEQFF.

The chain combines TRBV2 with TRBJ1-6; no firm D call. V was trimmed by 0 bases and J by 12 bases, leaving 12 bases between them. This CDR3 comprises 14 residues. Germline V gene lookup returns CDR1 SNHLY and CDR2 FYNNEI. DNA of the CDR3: TGTGCCAGCAGTGAAGCTGAGCAGTACTTACCCCTCCACTTT. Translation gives CASSEAEQYLPLHF.

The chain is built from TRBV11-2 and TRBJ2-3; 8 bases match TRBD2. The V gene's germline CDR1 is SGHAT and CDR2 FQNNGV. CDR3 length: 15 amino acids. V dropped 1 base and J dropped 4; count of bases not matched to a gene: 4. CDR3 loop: CASSLVGGASDTQYF. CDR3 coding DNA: TGTGCCAGCAGCTTAGTCGGGGGGGCTTCAGATACGCAGTATTTT.

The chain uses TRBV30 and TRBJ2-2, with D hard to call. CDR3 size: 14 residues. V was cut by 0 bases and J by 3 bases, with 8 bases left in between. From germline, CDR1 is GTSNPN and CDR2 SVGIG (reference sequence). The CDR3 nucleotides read TGTGCCTGGAGTGTGGTACGCGACACCGGGGAGCTGTTTTTT. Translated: CAWSVVRDTGELFF.

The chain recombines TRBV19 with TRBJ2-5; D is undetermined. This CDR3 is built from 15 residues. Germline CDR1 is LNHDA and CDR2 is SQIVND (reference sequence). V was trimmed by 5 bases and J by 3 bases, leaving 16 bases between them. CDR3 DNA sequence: TGTGCCAGTAGTCTTCGGGTAGGATTTGAAGAGACCCAGTACTTC. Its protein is CASSLRVGFEETQYF.

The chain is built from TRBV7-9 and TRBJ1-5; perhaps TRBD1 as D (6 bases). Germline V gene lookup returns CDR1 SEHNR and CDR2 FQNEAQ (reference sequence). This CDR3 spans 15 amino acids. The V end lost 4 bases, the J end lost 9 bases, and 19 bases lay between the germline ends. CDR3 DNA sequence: TGTGCCAGCAGCTCGTCACAGGGTCCCTTGGGGCCCCAGCATTTT. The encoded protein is CASSSSQGPLGPQHF.

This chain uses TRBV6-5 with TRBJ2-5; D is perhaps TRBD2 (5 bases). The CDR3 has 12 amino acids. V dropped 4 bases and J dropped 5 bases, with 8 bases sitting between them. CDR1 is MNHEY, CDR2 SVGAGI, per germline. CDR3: CASSSGWETQYF. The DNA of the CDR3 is TGTGCCAGCAGTTCGGGATGGGAGACCCAGTACTTC.

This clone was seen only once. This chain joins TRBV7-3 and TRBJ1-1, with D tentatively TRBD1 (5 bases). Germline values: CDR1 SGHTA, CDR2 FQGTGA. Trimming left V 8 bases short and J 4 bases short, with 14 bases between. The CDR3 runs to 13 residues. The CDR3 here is CASSGDPGTEAFF. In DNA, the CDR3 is TGTGCCAGCTCGGGGGATCCGGGCACTGAAGCTTTCTTT.

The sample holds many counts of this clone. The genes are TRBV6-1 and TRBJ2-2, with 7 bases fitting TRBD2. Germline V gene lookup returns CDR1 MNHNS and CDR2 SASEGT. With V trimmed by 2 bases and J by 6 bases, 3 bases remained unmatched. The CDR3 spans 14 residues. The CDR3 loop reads CASSELRGSGELFF. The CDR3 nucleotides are TGTGCCAGCAGTGAACTGCGGGGGTCCGGGGAGCTGTTTTTT.

The CDR3 coding sequence is TGTGCCAGCAGCCCAGCGGAGGGAGCTTATGGCTACACCTTC. Amino acids: CASSPAEGAYGYTF. The rearrangement uses TRBV9 and TRBJ1-2, with D hard to call. The germline gives CDR1 SGDLS, CDR2 YYNGEE. The CDR3 sequence is 14 residues long. V was cut by 4 bases and J by 5 bases, with 15 bases left in between. Supplemented by reference TRBV9 and TRBJ1-2, the full variable domain reads DSGVTQTPKHLITATGQRVTLRCSPRSGDLSVYWYQQSLDQGLQFLIQYYNGEERAKGNILERFSAQQFPDLHSELNLSSLELGDSALYFCASSPAEGAYGYTFGSGTRLTVV.

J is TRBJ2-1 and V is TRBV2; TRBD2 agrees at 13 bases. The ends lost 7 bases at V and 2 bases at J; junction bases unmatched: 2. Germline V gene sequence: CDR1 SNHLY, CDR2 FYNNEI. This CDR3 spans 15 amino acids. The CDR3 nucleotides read TGTGCCAGCACTGGGACTAGCGGGGCCTACAATGAGCAGTTCTTC. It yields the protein CASTGTSGAYNEQFF.